This T cell receptor (beta chain) was sequenced for a study of patients and donors after allogeneic stem cell transplantation. V lost 3 bases, J lost 2 bases, and 17 bases lay in between. This CDR3 region has 16 residues. The germline gives CDR1 DFQATT, CDR2 SNEGSKA (reference sequence). TCRdb reprocessed the RT-PCR reads via MiXCR and lists one record per CDR3 protein. The sample lists 390,000 or so distinct CDR3 sequences, under 20% occurring once. The chain recombines TRBV20-1 with TRBJ2-1; possibly TRBD1 or TRBD2 for D (6 bases each). The sequence was obtained from a human donor who was either an allogeneic HSCT recipient or a stem cell or donor lymphocyte infusion donor (not recorded which). It is not recorded whose cells these are; they may come from a transplant donor. The sequencing sample was made of blood, either unsorted or a sorted T cell fraction (not recorded which). CDR3 amino acids: CSASLRRGATYNEQFF. Here the CDR3 DNA reads TGCAGTGCTAGCCTTAGGAGGGGGGCCACCTACAATGAGCAGTTCTTC.